This T cell receptor (beta chain) was sequenced for a study of T cells in Graves' hyperthyroidism and ophthalmopathy. Pregnant or lactating patients were excluded, as were those with uncontrolled infection or other autoimmune disease. Extraction of PBMCs used 8 to 10 ml of fresh peripheral blood. There were TCR beta CDR3 regions amplified from RNA transcripts. HTBI primers drove first-round RT-PCR of the TCR CDR3. TCRdb re-analysed the multiplex PCR reads in MiXCR, keeping a single row per CDR3 protein. This table holds about 380,000 distinct CDR3 sequences, 18% found once. CDR1 and CDR2 (germline): ENHRY, SYGVKD. The CDR3 totals 15 residues. The V end lost 4 bases, the J end lost 0 bases, and 10 bases lay between the germline ends.

The rearrangement joins TRBV10-3 to TRBJ1-3, with D perhaps TRBD1 (6 bases). Source material: blood. The TCR was taken from a man aged 18 to 30 with Graves' ophthalmopathy. CDR3 protein: CAISGQDRSGNTIYF. CDR3 DNA: TGTGCCATCAGTGGACAGGACCGCTCTGGAAACACCATATATTTT.